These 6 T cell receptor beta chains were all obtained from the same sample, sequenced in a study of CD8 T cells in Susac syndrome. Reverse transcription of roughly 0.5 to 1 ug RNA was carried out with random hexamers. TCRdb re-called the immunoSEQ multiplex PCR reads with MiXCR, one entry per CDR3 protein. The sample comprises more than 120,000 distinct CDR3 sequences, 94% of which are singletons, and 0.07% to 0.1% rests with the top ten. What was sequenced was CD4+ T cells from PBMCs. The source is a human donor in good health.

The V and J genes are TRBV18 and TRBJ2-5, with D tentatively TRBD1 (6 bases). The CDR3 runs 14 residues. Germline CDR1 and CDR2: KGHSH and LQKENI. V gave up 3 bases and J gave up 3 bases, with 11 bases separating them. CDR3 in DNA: TGTGCCAGCTCACCTACGACAGGCAAAGAGACCCAGTACTTC. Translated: CASSPTTGKETQYF.

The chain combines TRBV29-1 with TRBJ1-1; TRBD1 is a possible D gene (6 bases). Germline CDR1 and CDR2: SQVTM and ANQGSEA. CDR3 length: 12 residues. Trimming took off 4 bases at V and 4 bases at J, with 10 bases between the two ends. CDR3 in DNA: TGCAGCGTTGGGGGAGGGGGCACTGAAGCTTTCTTT. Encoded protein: CSVGGGGTEAFF.

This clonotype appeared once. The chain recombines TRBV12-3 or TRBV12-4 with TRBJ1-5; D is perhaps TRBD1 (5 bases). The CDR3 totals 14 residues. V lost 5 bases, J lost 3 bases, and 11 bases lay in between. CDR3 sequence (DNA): TGTGCCAGCAGTCCACAGGACATCAATCAGCCCCAGCATTTT. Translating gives CASSPQDINQPQHF.

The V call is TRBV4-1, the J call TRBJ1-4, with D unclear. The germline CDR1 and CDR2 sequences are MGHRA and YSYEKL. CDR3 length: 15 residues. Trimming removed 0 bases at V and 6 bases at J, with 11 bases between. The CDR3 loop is CASSQDAQSDEKLFF. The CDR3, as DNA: TGCGCCAGCAGCCAAGATGCCCAGTCGGATGAAAAACTGTTTTTT.

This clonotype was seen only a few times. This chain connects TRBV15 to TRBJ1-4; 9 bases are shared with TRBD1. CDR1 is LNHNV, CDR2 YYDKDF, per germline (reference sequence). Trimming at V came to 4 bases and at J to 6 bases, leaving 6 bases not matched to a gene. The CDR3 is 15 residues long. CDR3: CATSNPQGADEKLFF. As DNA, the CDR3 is TGTGCCACCAGCAACCCACAGGGGGCGGATGAAAAACTGTTTTTT.

CDR3 sequence (DNA): TGTGCCAGCAGCATAGCGGGAGGGCCCACGGGGGAGCAGTACTTC. Amino acid sequence: CASSIAGGPTGEQYF. The chain carries TRBV27 and TRBJ2-7, with 11 bases matching TRBD2. Losses at the gene ends were 6 bases for V and 7 bases for J; bases not matched to a gene: 11. From germline, CDR1 is MNHEY and CDR2 SMNVEV (reference sequence). The CDR3 has 15 amino acids.